This TCR beta chain was identified during a study of technical replicates of blood from a few donors. V lost 7 bases to trimming and J lost 0 bases, with 19 bases between them. CDR3 length: 18 amino acids. The method was immunoSEQ multiplex PCR; TCRdb's version includes in-frame clones alone and lacks a portion of them. The sample carries 50,000 or so clones, 90% to 95% recorded once. Sample: PBMCs. The TCR comes from a human donor in good health. Some clones in this sample may be carry-over from other donors' samples. V gene TRBV23-1 combines with J gene TRBJ1-6, with TRBD1 as a possible D gene (5 bases). TRBV23-1 has ORF status, its function being uncertain. The CDR3 DNA reads TGCGCCAGCACCGCCGGGCGGGGGATGAGCTCCTATAATTCACCCCTCCACTTT. Protein product: CASTAGRGMSSYNSPLHF.